The text below deals with one TCR beta chain. These data belong to a study of lymphopenia after photon versus proton radiotherapy. Profiled with immunoSEQ multiplex PCR; TCRdb holds only in-frame clones, not every one. This repertoire shows 50,000 to 70,000 clones, roughly nine tenths found once; its top ten account for over 10%. Trimming removed 5 bases from V and 0 bases from J; junction bases left unmatched: 0. This CDR3 spans 15 amino acids. CDR1 MNHEY and CDR2 SVGAGI come from the germline V gene. The rearrangement uses TRBV6-5 and TRBJ2-6, with 8 bases aligning to TRBD1. The receptor was isolated from a man older than 75 with esophageal cancer. Here the sequenced sample was peripheral blood, taken from a patient treated with proton-based radiotherapy. In DNA, the CDR3 is TGTGCCAGCAGTGGACAGGGCTCTGGGGCCAACGTCCTGACTTTC. It codes for CASSGQGSGANVLTF.